This T cell receptor beta chain was found in a study of cytomegalovirus exposure and HLA in healthy donors. Findings and limits, study-wide: Among TCR sequences, most were rare, though some public TCRs appeared in many donors. Productive rates of about 87% or about 30% were seen for most TCR beta V segments in an earlier analysis. With further analysis later on, most CMV-associated TCR beta chains appeared HLA-restricted.

In the PCR, 60 Vbeta and 13 Jbeta primers were used. Using immunoSEQ multiplex PCR, the repertoire was profiled, and TCRdb retains in-frame clones only, with some absent. The sample comprises some 110,000 clones, nearly 80% of which are singletons, and 4.5% to 7% rests with the top ten. There are 15 residues in the CDR3. The V gene lost 2 bases and the J gene lost 0 bases, with 8 bases spanning the gap. From germline, CDR1 is SGHAT and CDR2 FQNNGV. About this clone: Its antigen remains unidentified.

The chain combines TRBV11-2 with TRBJ1-5, with unresolved D. The sequenced sample was PBMCs. This TCR came from a man aged 55 to 69 in good health and CMV-seropositive. CDR3 region: CASSLSPYSNQPQHF. CDR3 sequence (DNA): TGTGCCAGCAGCTTAAGCCCCTATAGCAATCAGCCCCAGCATTTT.